The 28 T cell receptor beta chains reported below all come from one sample, sequenced in a study of blood T cell repertoires in COVID-19. The data were produced by immunoSEQ multiplex PCR, yet TCRdb's version contains in-frame clones alone and is incomplete. The sample comprises under 550,000 clones, around nine tenths of which are singletons, and less than 0.95% rests with the top ten. The sequenced sample consisted of peripheral blood. All receptors derive from a man in his late teens or twenties with COVID-19, enrolled during active disease.

This clone has a single count. The chain joins TRBV4-1 to TRBJ2-1, with 10 bases lining up with TRBD2. CDR1 is MGHRA and CDR2 is YSYEKL in the germline V gene. V gave up 0 bases and J gave up 8 bases; unmatched junction bases: 10. CDR3 length equals 17 residues. The CDR3 is CASSQDGQAGGRDEQFF. The CDR3 DNA reads as TGCGCCAGCAGCCAAGATGGACAAGCGGGGGGGCGAGATGAGCAGTTCTTC.

This chain connects TRBV6-2 or TRBV6-3 to TRBJ2-2; 8 nucleotides agree with TRBD2. Per the germline V gene, CDR1 is MNHEY and CDR2 is SVGEGT. J lost 5 bases, V lost 2 bases, and 4 bases had no gene match. CDR3 length equals 15 residues. In DNA form, the CDR3 reads TGTGCCAGCAGTTACGCTCTAGCGGGTACCGGGGAGCTGTTTTTT. It encodes CASSYALAGTGELFF.

This chain connects TRBV2 to TRBJ2-5; 7 bases are shared with TRBD1. This CDR3 is built from 13 residues. J gave up 5 bases and V 3 bases, and 3 bases lay outside the gene matches. Germline V CDR1 and CDR2: SNHLY, FYNNEI. CDR3 sequence: CASSEGQRETQYF. CDR3 nucleotides: TGTGCCAGCAGTGAGGGACAGCGTGAGACCCAGTACTTC.

V usage is TRBV5-1 and J usage is TRBJ1-2; TRBD1 aligns across 9 bases. V gave up 0 bases and J gave up 13 bases; unmatched junction bases: 4. The CDR3 is 12 amino acids. Per germline, CDR1 SGHRS and CDR2 YFSETQ. The CDR3 sequence: CASSLGDRAGTF. CDR3 nucleotides: TGCGCCAGCAGCTTGGGGGACAGGGCGGGCACCTTC.

The chain is built from TRBV3-1 (or the pseudogene TRBV3-2) and TRBJ2-1, with TRBD1 matching over 10 bases. The CDR3 loop spans 14 amino acids. Germline CDR1 reads LGHDT; CDR2 reads YNNKEL (reference sequence). Trimming removed 8 bases from V and 7 bases from J; junction bases left unmatched: 8. CDR3 DNA: TGTGCCAGCCGAGAGGGACAGGGGTATAATGAGCAGTTCTTC. Encoded protein: CASREGQGYNEQFF.

DNA for the CDR3: TGTGCCAGCAGAAAGGACCGGGGCTATGGCTACACCTTC. As protein: CASRKDRGYGYTF. The rearrangement links TRBV6-5 to TRBJ1-2; D gene uncertain. Germline CDR1 is MNHEY and CDR2 is SVGAGI. With 6 bases removed from V and 4 bases from J, the gap between germline ends came to 12 bases. The CDR3 extends over 13 amino acids.

The rearrangement uses TRBV27 and TRBJ1-6; D gene unclear. CDR3 length: 17 amino acids. V dropped 4 bases and J dropped 8 bases, with 21 bases sitting between them. Per germline, CDR1 MNHEY and CDR2 SMNVEV (reference sequence). CDR3 nucleotides: TGTGCCAGCAGTTCACATGGACGGATCGGGAAGGATTCACCCCTCCACTTT. Amino acid sequence: CASSSHGRIGKDSPLHF.

The rearrangement links TRBV12-3 or TRBV12-4 to TRBJ2-7; D unclear. The ends were cut back, 3 bases at V and 6 bases at J, with 12 bases in the middle. This CDR3 has 13 amino acids. The CDR3 DNA follows: TGTGCCAGCAGTTTTGCGAGATCCGGCGAGCAGTACTTC. This gives the protein CASSFARSGEQYF.

The rearrangement uses TRBV12-5 and TRBJ2-5, with 13 bases identical to TRBD2. The CDR3 length is 20 residues. The germline CDR1 and CDR2 sequences are LGHNT and FRNRAP. The V gene end was trimmed by 1 base and the J gene end by 5 bases; junction bases not matched to a gene: 16. CDR3 sequence (DNA): TGTGCTAGTGGTTTGGCTTCGGTCTTGACCGGGACTAGCGGGACGGAGACCCAGTACTTC. It is translated as CASGLASVLTGTSGTETQYF.

The chain is built from TRBV19 and TRBJ2-1; 11 bases agree with TRBD2. The CDR3 extends over 16 amino acids. The V gene end was trimmed by 4 bases and the J gene end by 4 bases; junction bases not matched to a gene: 6. Looked up from germline, CDR1 is LNHDA and CDR2 is SQIVND (reference sequence). CDR3 nucleotides: TGTGCCAGTAGTAGCCTCACTAGCGGGAGTTACAATGAGCAGTTCTTC. It codes for CASSSLTSGSYNEQFF.

This chain connects TRBV7-2 to TRBJ1-5; 8 nucleotides match TRBD1. V was clipped by 2 bases and J by 6 bases; unmatched bases: 6. This CDR3 has 15 amino acids. CDR1 and CDR2 (germline): SGHTA, FQGNSA. CDR3 region: CASSLYQGAGQPQHF. The CDR3 nucleotides read TGTGCCAGCAGCTTATACCAGGGGGCTGGTCAGCCCCAGCATTTT.

The rearrangement uses TRBV12-5 and TRBJ2-7; D gene unclear. V gave up 5 bases and J gave up 1 base, with 9 bases separating them. Germline values: CDR1 LGHNT, CDR2 FRNRAP. CDR3 length: 13 amino acids. As DNA, the CDR3 is TGTGCTAGTGGTCGTTGGGCATCCTACGAGCAGTACTTC. Translated, it gives CASGRWASYEQYF.

In the case of this clone: The sample has other DNA sequences that encode this CDR3 too. V is TRBV19 and J is TRBJ1-1; no reliable D call. V lost 3 bases, J lost 3 bases, and 8 bases lay in between. The CDR3 totals 13 residues. Germline values: CDR1 LNHDA, CDR2 SQIVND (reference sequence). The CDR3 is CASSIAGDTEAFF. The CDR3 nucleotides read TGTGCCAGTAGTATTGCCGGGGACACTGAAGCTTTCTTT.

The chain links TRBV5-1 to TRBJ2-1, with 10 bases aligning to TRBD2. J gave up 1 base and V 5 bases, and 6 bases lay outside the gene matches. The CDR3 contains 16 residues. CDR1 and CDR2 (germline): SGHRS, YFSETQ. The CDR3 DNA follows: TGCGCCAGCAGACTAGCGGGGCAACTTTCCTACAATGAGCAGTTCTTC. As protein: CASRLAGQLSYNEQFF.

V usage is TRBV18 and J usage is TRBJ1-4; D is possibly TRBD1 (5 bases). There are 16 residues in the CDR3. V was clipped by 0 bases and J by 10 bases, with 18 bases between them. The germline V gene has CDR1 KGHSH and CDR2 LQKENI. CDR3 sequence reads: CASSPPGPQGRGKLFF. CDR3 nucleotides: TGTGCCAGCTCACCACCCGGCCCCCAGGGAAGGGGAAAACTGTTTTTT.

The rearrangement uses TRBV7-9 and TRBJ2-3; weak D call: TRBD1 (5 bases). The V end was cut by 6 bases, the J end by 2 bases, with 12 bases between. This CDR3 has 14 amino acids. CDR1 is SEHNR and CDR2 is FQNEAQ in the germline V gene (reference sequence). CDR3 residues: CASRGLGDTDTQYF. CDR3 coding DNA: TGTGCCAGCAGAGGCCTAGGGGACACAGATACGCAGTATTTT.

This clone was seen once. V gene TRBV13 combines with J gene TRBJ1-1; a possible D gene is TRBD1 (6 bases). The CDR3 covers 15 residues. The V gene's germline CDR1 is PRHDT and CDR2 FYEKMQ (reference sequence). The ends were cut back, 1 base at V and 2 bases at J, with 11 bases in the middle. The CDR3 region has the DNA TGTGCCAGCAGCTTAGTGGGGGCGCTTAACACTGAAGCTTTCTTT. Translated: CASSLVGALNTEAFF.

This rearrangement joins TRBV29-1 to TRBJ2-1; TRBD2 agrees at 13 bases. The CDR3 loop spans 16 amino acids. The junction had 15 bases not matched to a gene; V was cut back by 6 bases and J by 10 bases. Germline V gene data show CDR1 as SQVTM and CDR2 as ANQGSEA. The CDR3 nucleotides are TGCAGCGTGGAAAAAACCGGGACTAGCGGGAATGGGGAGCAGTTCTTC. It codes for CSVEKTGTSGNGEQFF.

In this sample, this clone turned up once. The chain couples TRBV19 to TRBJ1-5, with TRBD1 identical over 7 bases. V gave up 3 bases and J gave up 3 bases; unmatched junction bases: 8. Germline CDR1 LNHDA, CDR2 SQIVND (reference sequence). The CDR3 spans 16 residues. The CDR3 protein is CASSIWGQGDNQPQHF. In DNA form, the CDR3 reads TGTGCCAGTAGTATTTGGGGGCAGGGGGACAATCAGCCCCAGCATTTT.

This sequence joins TRBV5-6 and TRBJ1-6, with D tentatively TRBD1 (6 bases). The CDR3 runs 15 residues. Per the germline V gene, CDR1 is SGHDT and CDR2 is YYEEEE. Trimming cost V 5 bases and J 7 bases, with 16 bases left between them. DNA of the CDR3: TGTGCCAGCAGTCTCCAGGGGAAGGGAAATTCACCCCTCCACTTT. Translation gives CASSLQGKGNSPLHF. The whole variable domain, remainder taken from reference TRBV5-6 and TRBJ1-6, is DAGVTQSPTHLIKTRGQQVTLRCSPKSGHDTVSWYQQALGQGPQFIFQYYEEEERQRGNFPDRFSGHQFPNYSSELNVNALLLGDSALYLCASSLQGKGNSPLHFGNGTRLTVT.

The rearrangement uses TRBV2 and TRBJ2-1; 10 positions agree with TRBD1. V lost 7 bases, J lost 8 bases, and 11 bases stayed unmatched. The V gene's germline CDR1 is SNHLY and CDR2 FYNNEI. The CDR3 totals 15 residues. CDR3 protein: CASTRGDRGRYEQFF. CDR3 nucleotides: TGTGCCAGCACCCGGGGGGACAGGGGTAGGTATGAGCAGTTCTTC. Full variable domain (missing parts from reference TRBV2 and TRBJ2-1): EPEVTQTPSHQVTQMGQEVILRCVPISNHLYFYWYRQILGQKVEFLVSFYNNEISEKSEIFDDQFSVERPDGSNFTLKIRSTKLEDSAMYFCASTRGDRGRYEQFFGPGTRLTVL.

The CDR3 loop is CASSHEGFCGAGLIYEQYF. As DNA, the CDR3 is TGTGCCAGCAGCCATGAAGGGTTTTGTGGGGCAGGCCTCATCTACGAGCAGTACTTC. The gene calls are TRBV3-1 (or the pseudogene TRBV3-2) and TRBJ2-7; D possibly corresponds to TRBD1 (5 bases). Between the trimmed V and J ends, which lost 3 bases and 3 bases, there was a span of 27 bases. Germline lookup yields CDR1 LGHDT and CDR2 YNNKEL (reference sequence). The CDR3 has 19 amino acids.

This clone was counted between two and nine times. The gene calls are TRBV29-1 and TRBJ2-7; unclear D gene. The CDR3 consists of 11 residues. The V and J ends lost 4 bases and 3 bases respectively, with 7 bases between them. From germline, CDR1 is SQVTM and CDR2 ANQGSEA. CDR3 residues: CSVVVSYEQYF. In DNA form, the CDR3 reads TGCAGCGTTGTCGTCAGCTACGAGCAGTACTTC.

The genes are TRBV4-1 and TRBJ2-5; the D is unclear. Trimming removed 1 base at V and 5 bases at J, with 11 bases between. Per the germline V gene, CDR1 is MGHRA and CDR2 is YSYEKL. The CDR3 has 14 residues. The CDR3 nucleotides are TGCGCCAGCAGCCAAGGCGGAAGCCTCGAGACCCAGTACTTC. It specifies CASSQGGSLETQYF.

The rearrangement joins TRBV24-1 to TRBJ2-1, with D perhaps TRBD2 (5 bases). Germline V gene lookup returns CDR1 KGHDR and CDR2 SFDVKD. This CDR3 has 17 residues. The ends were cut back, 8 bases at V and 4 bases at J, with 23 bases in the middle. CDR3 loop: CATNLNRAARAYNEQFF. CDR3 bases: TGTGCCACCAACCTGAACCGAGCGGCACGGGCTTACAATGAGCAGTTCTTC.

V and J are TRBV5-5 and TRBJ2-3, with D possibly matching TRBD2 (5 bases). CDR1 and CDR2 (germline): SGHKS, YYEKEE (reference sequence). The germline V and J ends were trimmed by 0 bases and 2 bases, with 22 bases remaining between them. The CDR3 length is 19 residues. CDR3 residues: CASSLDPPSGSGYTDTQYF. CDR3 in DNA: TGTGCCAGCAGCTTGGACCCTCCTTCGGGAAGCGGTTACACAGATACGCAGTATTTT.

In this sample, this clone turned up once. J is TRBJ2-7 and V is TRBV27; D is possibly TRBD1 (6 bases). Trimming cost V 6 bases and J 3 bases, with 24 bases left between them. This CDR3 contains 17 residues. The germline V gene has CDR1 MNHEY and CDR2 SMNVEV (reference sequence). The CDR3 bases are TGTGCCAGCAGCCCCCTCATAGGGGACACCTTTTTCTACGAGCAGTACTTC. Translating it yields CASSPLIGDTFFYEQYF.

The rearrangement links TRBV27 to TRBJ1-5, with D unclear. CDR3 length: 13 amino acids. Germline V CDR1 and CDR2: MNHEY, SMNVEV (reference sequence). V shed 6 bases and J shed 6 bases, with 12 bases lying between them. The CDR3 spells CASRVGRGQPQHF. CDR3 coding DNA: TGTGCCAGCAGAGTGGGTAGAGGTCAGCCCCAGCATTTT.